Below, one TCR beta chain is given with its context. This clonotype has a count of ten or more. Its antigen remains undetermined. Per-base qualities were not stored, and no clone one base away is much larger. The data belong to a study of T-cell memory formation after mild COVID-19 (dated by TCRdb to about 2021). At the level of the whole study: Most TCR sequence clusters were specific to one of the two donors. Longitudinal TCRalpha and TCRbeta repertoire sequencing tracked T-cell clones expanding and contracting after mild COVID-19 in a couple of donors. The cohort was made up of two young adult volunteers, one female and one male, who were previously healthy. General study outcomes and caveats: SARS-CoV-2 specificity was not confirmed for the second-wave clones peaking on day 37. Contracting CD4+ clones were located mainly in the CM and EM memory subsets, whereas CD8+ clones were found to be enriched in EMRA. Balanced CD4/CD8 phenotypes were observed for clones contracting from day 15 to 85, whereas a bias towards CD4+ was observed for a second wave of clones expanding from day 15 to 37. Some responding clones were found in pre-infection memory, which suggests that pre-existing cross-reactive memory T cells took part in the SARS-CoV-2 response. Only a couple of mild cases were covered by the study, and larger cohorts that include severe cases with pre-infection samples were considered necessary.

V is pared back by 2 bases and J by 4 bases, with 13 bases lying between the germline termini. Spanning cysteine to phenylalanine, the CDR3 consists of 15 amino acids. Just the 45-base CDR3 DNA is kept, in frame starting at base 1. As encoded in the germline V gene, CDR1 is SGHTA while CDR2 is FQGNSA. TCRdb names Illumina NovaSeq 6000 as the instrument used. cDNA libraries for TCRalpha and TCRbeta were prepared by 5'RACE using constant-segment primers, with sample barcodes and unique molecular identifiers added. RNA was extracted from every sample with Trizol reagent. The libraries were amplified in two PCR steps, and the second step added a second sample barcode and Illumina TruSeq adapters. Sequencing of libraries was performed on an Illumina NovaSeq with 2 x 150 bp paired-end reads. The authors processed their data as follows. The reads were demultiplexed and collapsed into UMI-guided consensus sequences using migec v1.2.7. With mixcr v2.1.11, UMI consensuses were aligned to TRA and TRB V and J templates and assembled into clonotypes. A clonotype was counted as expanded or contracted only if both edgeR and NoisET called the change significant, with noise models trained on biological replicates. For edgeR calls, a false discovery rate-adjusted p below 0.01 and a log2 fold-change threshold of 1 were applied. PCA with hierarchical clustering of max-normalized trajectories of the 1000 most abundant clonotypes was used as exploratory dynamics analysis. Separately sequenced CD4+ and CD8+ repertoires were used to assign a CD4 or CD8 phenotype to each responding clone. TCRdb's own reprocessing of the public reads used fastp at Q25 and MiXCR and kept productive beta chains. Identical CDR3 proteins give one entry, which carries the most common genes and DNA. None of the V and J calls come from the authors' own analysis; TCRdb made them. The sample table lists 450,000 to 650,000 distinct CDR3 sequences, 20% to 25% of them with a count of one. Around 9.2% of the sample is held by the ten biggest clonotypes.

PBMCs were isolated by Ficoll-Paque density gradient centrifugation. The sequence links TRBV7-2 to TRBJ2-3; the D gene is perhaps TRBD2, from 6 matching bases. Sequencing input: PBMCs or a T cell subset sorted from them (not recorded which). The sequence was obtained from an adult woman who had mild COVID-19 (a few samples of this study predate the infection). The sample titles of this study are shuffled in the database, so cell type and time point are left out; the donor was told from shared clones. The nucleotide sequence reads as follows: TGTGCCAGCAGCTTAACCGGGGGAGAGGCAGATACGCAGTATTTT. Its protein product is CASSLTGGEADTQYF. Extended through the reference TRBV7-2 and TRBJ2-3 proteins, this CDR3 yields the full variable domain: GAGVSQSPSNKVTEKGKDVELRCDPISGHTALYWYRQSLGQGLEFLIYFQGNSAPDKSGLPSDRFSAERTGGSVSTLTIQRTQQEDSAVYLCASSLTGGEADTQYFGPGTRLTVL.